These 20 T cell receptor beta chains originate from one sample sequenced in a study of CD8 T cells in ankylosing spondylitis. TCRdb independently ran MiXCR on the 5' RACE reads; one entry per CDR3 protein. Among fewer than 250,000 distinct CDR3 sequences, around 32% were seen once, and the ten largest hold about 4.2%. The sample taken for sequencing was blood, either unsorted or a sorted T cell fraction (not recorded which). The receptors were gathered from a male donor with ankylosing spondylitis or in good health (not recorded which).

The chain carries TRBV7-8 and TRBJ2-5; TRBD1 is a possible D gene (6 bases). The CDR3 is 12 amino acids. Looked up from germline, CDR1 is SGHVS and CDR2 is FQNEAQ. Trimming shortened V by 8 bases and J by 5 bases, and 12 bases separated the two germline ends. CDR3 coding DNA: TGTGCCAGCGGGGGCCAGGGGGAGACCCAGTACTTC. Its translation: CASGGQGETQYF.

A few counts support this clonotype. The genes are TRBV6-1 and TRBJ2-5; 7 positions agree with TRBD2. Germline-derived CDR1 and CDR2 are MNHNS and SASEGT. The CDR3 spans 15 residues. The ends lost 5 bases at V and 6 bases at J; junction bases unmatched: 12. The CDR3 reads CASSPGGLGGKTQYF. CDR3 nucleotide sequence: TGTGCCAGCAGTCCGGGAGGACTGGGTGGAAAGACCCAGTACTTC.

The J gene is TRBJ1-2, the V gene TRBV20-1, with D tentatively TRBD1 (5 bases). With 3 bases removed from V and 0 bases from J, the gap between germline ends came to 11 bases. Per the germline V gene, CDR1 is DFQATT and CDR2 is SNEGSKA (reference sequence). This CDR3 spans 14 amino acids. The CDR3 bases are TGCAGTGCTAGTTGGGGCATATCTAACTATGGCTACACCTTC. It translates to CSASWGISNYGYTF.

This clonotype came up a few times. This chain connects TRBV10-3 to TRBJ2-3; perhaps TRBD1 as D (5 bases). The CDR3 length is 13 residues. V lost 10 bases and J lost 0, with 11 bases in between. CDR1 is ENHRY and CDR2 is SYGVKD in the germline V gene. This CDR3 is CATQGWSTDTQYF. The DNA of the CDR3 is TGTGCCACCCAGGGATGGAGCACAGATACGCAGTATTTT.

The rearrangement links TRBV20-1 to TRBJ2-6; TRBD2 might be the D (5 bases). The V end was cut by 3 bases, the J end by 2 bases, with 8 bases between. The CDR3 extends over 14 amino acids. Germline values: CDR1 DFQATT, CDR2 SNEGSKA (reference sequence). The CDR3 is CSASSGTGANVLTF. CDR3 nucleotides: TGCAGTGCTAGTTCGGGGACTGGGGCCAACGTCCTGACTTTC.

In this sample, this clonotype turned up once. The chain is built from TRBV12-3 or TRBV12-4 and TRBJ2-1, with TRBD2 matching over 13 bases. CDR3 size: 16 residues. J lost 8 bases, V lost 4 bases, and 8 bases had no gene match. The CDR3 sequence: CASSSPGLAGQDEQFF. The CDR3 DNA sequence: TGTGCCAGCAGTTCCCCGGGACTAGCGGGGCAGGATGAGCAGTTCTTC.

The chain uses TRBV6-1 and TRBJ1-2, with TRBD1 identical over 7 bases. The CDR3 is 15 residues long. Germline CDR1 is MNHNS and CDR2 is SASEGT. J was trimmed by 3 bases and V by 6 bases; bases with no gene match: 10. The CDR3 reads CASSRGTVYDYGYTF. DNA of the CDR3: TGTGCCAGCAGCCGCGGGACAGTCTATGACTATGGCTACACCTTC.

DNA of the CDR3: TGCAGTGCTAGTGGCACAGCCTACGAGCAGTACTTC. Translated, it gives CSASGTAYEQYF. This chain connects TRBV20-1 to TRBJ2-7, with D uncertain. V lost 3 bases and J 2 bases, leaving 8 bases between the germline ends. CDR3 length equals 12 residues. Germline V gene data show CDR1 as DFQATT and CDR2 as SNEGSKA (reference sequence).

This clonotype appeared a few times. CDR3 bases: TGCAGTGCTAGGGGAGGAAGGGCCCACACTGAAGCTTTCTTT. It yields the protein CSARGGRAHTEAFF. The V gene is TRBV20-1, the J gene TRBJ1-1; no clear D gene. The CDR3 length is 14 residues. Trimming stripped 3 bases from V and 3 bases from J, with 14 bases between. Looked up from germline, CDR1 is DFQATT and CDR2 is SNEGSKA (reference sequence).

This clonotype was picked up a small number of times. V and J are TRBV10-3 and TRBJ2-1, with unresolved D. The CDR3 covers 11 residues. Germline values: CDR1 ENHRY, CDR2 SYGVKD. The ends were cut back, 10 bases at V and 7 bases at J, with 11 bases in the middle. The CDR3 region has the DNA TGTGCCACCGCTGAGCAAAATGAGCAGTTCTTC. Protein sequence: CATAEQNEQFF.

The V gene is TRBV7-6, the J gene TRBJ2-5; no definite D call. Between the trimmed V and J ends, which lost 5 bases and 10 bases, there was a span of 14 bases. From germline, CDR1 is SGHVS and CDR2 FNYEAQ. This CDR3 comprises 12 residues. The CDR3 loop is CASSHPSSGQYF. The DNA for the CDR3 is TGTGCCAGCAGCCACCCCAGCTCGGGCCAGTACTTC. The full variable domain, completed using reference TRBV7-6 and TRBJ2-5, is GAGVSQSPRYKVTKRGQDVALRCDPISGHVSLYWYRQALGQGPEFLTYFNYEAQQDKSGLPNDRFSAERPEGSISTLTIQRTEQRDSAMYRCASSHPSSGQYFGPGTRLLVL.

V usage is TRBV12-3 or TRBV12-4 and J usage is TRBJ2-7; D unclear. Deletions cut 8 bases from V and 0 bases from J, with 14 bases between. This CDR3 is built from 14 residues. The chain's CDR3 is CASQYQLSSYEQYF. CDR3 coding DNA: TGTGCCAGCCAGTATCAGTTGAGCTCCTACGAGCAGTACTTC.

This clonotype has just a few counts. V usage is TRBV12-3 or TRBV12-4 and J usage is TRBJ1-5; 7 positions agree with TRBD1. CDR3 size: 14 residues. V shed 6 bases, J shed 2 bases, and the junction held 4 bases outside the gene matches. Written as DNA, the CDR3 is TGTGCCAGCAGCGACAGGGTAGGCAATCAGCCCCAGCATTTT. Its protein is CASSDRVGNQPQHF.

V is TRBV6-1 and J is TRBJ2-3; 8 nucleotides align to TRBD2. The CDR3 length is 14 residues. J was trimmed by 4 bases and V by 6 bases; bases with no gene match: 6. Per germline, CDR1 MNHNS and CDR2 SASEGT. The CDR3 nucleotides read TGTGCCAGCAGACCGGGACTAGGGTCAGATACGCAGTATTTT. This sequence encodes CASRPGLGSDTQYF.

In its sample, this clonotype was seen a few times. The chain joins TRBV7-3 to TRBJ2-1, with a tentative D call TRBD2 (5 bases). From germline, CDR1 is SGHTA and CDR2 FQGTGA. This CDR3 contains 15 residues. V was pared by 5 bases and J by 1 base, with 12 bases between. The CDR3 spells CASSPLVGSYNEQFF. The CDR3 DNA follows: TGTGCCAGCAGCCCACTAGTGGGGTCCTACAATGAGCAGTTCTTC.

The chain carries TRBV20-1 and TRBJ2-3, with D possibly matching TRBD2 (5 bases). Germline CDR1 DFQATT, CDR2 SNEGSKA (reference sequence). This CDR3 has 16 amino acids. V shed 6 bases and J shed 0 bases, with 19 bases lying between them. The CDR3 nucleotides are TGCAGTGCCAAGATATTCGGAGGATCGAGCACAGATACGCAGTATTTT. Translation: CSAKIFGGSSTDTQYF.

The rearrangement uses TRBV7-2 and TRBJ2-3; either TRBD1 or TRBD2 may fit D (5 bases each). The CDR3 has 14 amino acids. Deletions cut 3 bases from V and 6 bases from J, with 13 bases between. Germline assignment: CDR1 SGHTA and CDR2 FQGNSA. CDR3 amino acids: CASSFASREDTQYF. The CDR3 coding sequence is TGTGCCAGCAGCTTCGCCTCCAGGGAGGATACGCAGTATTTT.

The chain recombines TRBV11-2 with TRBJ2-3; D might be TRBD2 (7 bases). The CDR3 runs 15 residues. The germline V and J ends were trimmed by 3 bases and 1 base, with 11 bases remaining between them. Germline assignment: CDR1 SGHAT and CDR2 FQNNGV. The DNA of the CDR3 is TGTGCCAGCAGCTTCAAGGGGGGGGGCACAGATACGCAGTATTTT. Translation: CASSFKGGGTDTQYF.

The chain combines TRBV28 with TRBJ2-7, with D hard to call. V was pared by 3 bases and J by 1 base, with 10 bases between. The germline gives CDR1 MDHEN, CDR2 SYDVKM. The CDR3 is made up of 14 amino acids. CDR3 in DNA: TGTGCCAGCAGTTTCTTGGTAGGTTCCTACGAGCAGTACTTC. Residues: CASSFLVGSYEQYF.

V and J are TRBV12-3 or TRBV12-4 and TRBJ1-1; TRBD1 might be the D (6 bases). V dropped 4 bases and J dropped 4 bases, with 13 bases sitting between them. CDR3 length: 14 residues. CDR3 DNA sequence: TGTGCCAGCAGTTGGGGGCTGATTGTCACTGAAGCTTTCTTT. This sequence encodes CASSWGLIVTEAFF.